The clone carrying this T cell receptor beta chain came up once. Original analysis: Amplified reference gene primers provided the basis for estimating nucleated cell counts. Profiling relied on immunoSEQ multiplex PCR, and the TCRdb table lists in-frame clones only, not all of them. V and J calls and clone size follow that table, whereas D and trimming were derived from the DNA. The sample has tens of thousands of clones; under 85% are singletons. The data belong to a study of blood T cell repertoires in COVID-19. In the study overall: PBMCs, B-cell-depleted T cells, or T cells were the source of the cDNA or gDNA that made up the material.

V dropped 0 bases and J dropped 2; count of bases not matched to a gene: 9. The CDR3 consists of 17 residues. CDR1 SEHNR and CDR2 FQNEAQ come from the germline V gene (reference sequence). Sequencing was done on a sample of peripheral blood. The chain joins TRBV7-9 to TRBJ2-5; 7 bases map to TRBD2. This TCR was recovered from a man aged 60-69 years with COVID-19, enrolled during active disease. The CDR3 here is CASSLAGGPIKQETQYF. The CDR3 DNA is TGTGCCAGCAGCTTAGCGGGAGGGCCAATTAAGCAAGAGACCCAGTACTTC. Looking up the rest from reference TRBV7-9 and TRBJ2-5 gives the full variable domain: DTGVSQNPRHKITKRGQNVTFRCDPISEHNRLYWYRQTLGQGPEFLTYFQNEAQLEKSRLLSDRFSAERPKGSFSTLEIQRTEQGDSAMYLCASSLAGGPIKQETQYFGPGTRLLVL.